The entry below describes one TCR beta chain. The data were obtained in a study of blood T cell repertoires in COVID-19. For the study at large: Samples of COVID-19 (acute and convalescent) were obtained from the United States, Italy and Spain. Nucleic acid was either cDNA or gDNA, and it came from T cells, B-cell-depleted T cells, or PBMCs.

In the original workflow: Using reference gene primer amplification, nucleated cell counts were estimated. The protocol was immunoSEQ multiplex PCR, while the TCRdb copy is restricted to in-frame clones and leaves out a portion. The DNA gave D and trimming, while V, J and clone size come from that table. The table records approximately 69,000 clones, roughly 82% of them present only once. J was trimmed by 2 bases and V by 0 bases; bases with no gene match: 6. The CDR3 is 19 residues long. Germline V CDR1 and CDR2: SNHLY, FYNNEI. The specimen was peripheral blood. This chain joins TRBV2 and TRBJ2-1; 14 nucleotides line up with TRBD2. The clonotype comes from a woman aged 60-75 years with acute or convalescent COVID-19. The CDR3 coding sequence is TGTGCCAGCAGTGAAGCCCGGACTAGCGGGAGGTCCCCCTACAATGAGCAGTTCTTC. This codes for CASSEARTSGRSPYNEQFF. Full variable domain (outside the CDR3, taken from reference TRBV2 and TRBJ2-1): EPEVTQTPSHQVTQMGQEVILRCVPISNHLYFYWYRQILGQKVEFLVSFYNNEISEKSEIFDDQFSVERPDGSNFTLKIRSTKLEDSAMYFCASSEARTSGRSPYNEQFFGPGTRLTVL.